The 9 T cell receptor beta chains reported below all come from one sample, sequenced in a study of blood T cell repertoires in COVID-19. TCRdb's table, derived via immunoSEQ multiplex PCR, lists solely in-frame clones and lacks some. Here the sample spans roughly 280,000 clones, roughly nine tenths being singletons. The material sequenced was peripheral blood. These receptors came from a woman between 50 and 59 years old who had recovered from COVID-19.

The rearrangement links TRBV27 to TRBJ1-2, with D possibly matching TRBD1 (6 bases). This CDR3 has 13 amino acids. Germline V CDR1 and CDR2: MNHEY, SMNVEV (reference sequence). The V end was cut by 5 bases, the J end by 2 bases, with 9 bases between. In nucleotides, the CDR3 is TGTGCCAGCAGTGGACAGTTAAACTATGGCTACACCTTC. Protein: CASSGQLNYGYTF.

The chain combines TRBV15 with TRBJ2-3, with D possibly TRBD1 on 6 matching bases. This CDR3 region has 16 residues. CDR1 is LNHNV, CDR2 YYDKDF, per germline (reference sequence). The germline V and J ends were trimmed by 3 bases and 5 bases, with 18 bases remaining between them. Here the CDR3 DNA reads TGTGCCACCAGCAGCGAACCAGGGGCCTGGGGAGATACGCAGTATTTT. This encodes CATSSEPGAWGDTQYF.

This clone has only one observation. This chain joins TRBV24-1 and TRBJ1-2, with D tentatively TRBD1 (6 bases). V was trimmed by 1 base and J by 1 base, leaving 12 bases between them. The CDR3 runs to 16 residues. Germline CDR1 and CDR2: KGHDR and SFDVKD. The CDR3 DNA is TGTGCCACCAGTGATTTTAACAGGGAAAGTAACTATGGCTACACCTTC. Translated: CATSDFNRESNYGYTF.

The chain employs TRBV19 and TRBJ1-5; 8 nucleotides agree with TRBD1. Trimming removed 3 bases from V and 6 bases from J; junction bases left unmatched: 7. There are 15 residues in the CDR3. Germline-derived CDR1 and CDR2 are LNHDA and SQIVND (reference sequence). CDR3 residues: CASSILTGETQPQHF. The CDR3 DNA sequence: TGTGCCAGTAGTATCTTGACAGGGGAGACTCAGCCCCAGCATTTT.

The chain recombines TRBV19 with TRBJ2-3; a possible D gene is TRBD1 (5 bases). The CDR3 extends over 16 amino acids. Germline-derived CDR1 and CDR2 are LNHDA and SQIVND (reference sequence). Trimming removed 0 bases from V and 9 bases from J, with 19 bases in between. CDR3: CASSIDLGEGAGTQYF. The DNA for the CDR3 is TGTGCCAGTAGTATAGATTTAGGGGAAGGGGCAGGCACGCAGTATTTT.

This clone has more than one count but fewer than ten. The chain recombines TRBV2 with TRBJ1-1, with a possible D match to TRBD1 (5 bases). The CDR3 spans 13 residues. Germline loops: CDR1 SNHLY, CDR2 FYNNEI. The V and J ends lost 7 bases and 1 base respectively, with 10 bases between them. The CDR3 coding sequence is TGTGCCAGCATGGGACTAACGAACACTGAAGCTTTCTTT. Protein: CASMGLTNTEAFF.

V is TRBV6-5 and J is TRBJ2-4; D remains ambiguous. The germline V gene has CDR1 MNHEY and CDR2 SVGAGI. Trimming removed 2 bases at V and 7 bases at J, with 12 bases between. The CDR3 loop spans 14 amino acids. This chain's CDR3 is CASSYVSQVNIQYF. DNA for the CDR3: TGTGCCAGCAGTTACGTGAGCCAAGTGAACATTCAGTACTTC.

The CDR3 DNA follows: TGTGCCAGCAGCGAGACAACTCACTATGGCTACACCTTC. Its translation: CASSETTHYGYTF. V is TRBV9 and J is TRBJ1-2; D not certain. This CDR3 comprises 13 residues. Germline CDR1 is SGDLS and CDR2 is YYNGEE. Trimming took off 3 bases at V and 3 bases at J, with 9 bases between the two ends.

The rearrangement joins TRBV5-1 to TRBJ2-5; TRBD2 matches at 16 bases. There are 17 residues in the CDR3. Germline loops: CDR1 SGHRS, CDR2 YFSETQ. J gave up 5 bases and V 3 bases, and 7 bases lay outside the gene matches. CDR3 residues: CASSSGLAGGRTETQYF. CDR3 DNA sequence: TGCGCCAGCAGCTCGGGACTAGCGGGGGGGCGGACTGAGACCCAGTACTTC. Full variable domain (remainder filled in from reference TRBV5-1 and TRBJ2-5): KAGVTQTPRYLIKTRGQQVTLSCSPISGHRSVSWYQQTPGQGLQFLFEYFSETQRNKGNFPGRFSGRQFSNSRSEMNVSTLELGDSALYLCASSSGLAGGRTETQYFGPGTRLLVL.